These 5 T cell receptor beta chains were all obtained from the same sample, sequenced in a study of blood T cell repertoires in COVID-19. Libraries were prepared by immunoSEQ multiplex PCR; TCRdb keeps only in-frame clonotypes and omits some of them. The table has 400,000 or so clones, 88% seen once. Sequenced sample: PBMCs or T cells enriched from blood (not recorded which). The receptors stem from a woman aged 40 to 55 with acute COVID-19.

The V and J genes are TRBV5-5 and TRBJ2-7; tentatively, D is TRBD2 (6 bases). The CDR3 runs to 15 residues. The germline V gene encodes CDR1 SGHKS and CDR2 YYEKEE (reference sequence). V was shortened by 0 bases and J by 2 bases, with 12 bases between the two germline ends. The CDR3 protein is CASSLAGRGTYEQYF. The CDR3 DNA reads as TGTGCCAGCAGCTTGGCCGGACGGGGGACCTACGAGCAGTACTTC.

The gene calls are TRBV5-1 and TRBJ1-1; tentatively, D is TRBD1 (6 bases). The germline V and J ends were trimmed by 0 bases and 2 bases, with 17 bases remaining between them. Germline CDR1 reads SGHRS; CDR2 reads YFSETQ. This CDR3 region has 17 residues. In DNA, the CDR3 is TGCGCCAGCAGCTTGGTATTCAGTGGACAGACAAACACTGAAGCTTTCTTT. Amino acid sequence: CASSLVFSGQTNTEAFF. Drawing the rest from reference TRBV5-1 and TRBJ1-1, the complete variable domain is KAGVTQTPRYLIKTRGQQVTLSCSPISGHRSVSWYQQTPGQGLQFLFEYFSETQRNKGNFPGRFSGRQFSNSRSEMNVSTLELGDSALYLCASSLVFSGQTNTEAFFGQGTRLTVV.

CDR3 amino acids: CASSLASVRTDTQYF. The DNA of the CDR3 is TGTGCCAGCAGCTTAGCGTCAGTGAGGACAGATACGCAGTATTTT. V is TRBV7-6 and J is TRBJ2-3; unclear D gene. V was clipped by 0 bases and J by 3 bases, with 10 bases between them. Germline V gene lookup returns CDR1 SGHVS and CDR2 FNYEAQ. The CDR3 runs to 15 residues.

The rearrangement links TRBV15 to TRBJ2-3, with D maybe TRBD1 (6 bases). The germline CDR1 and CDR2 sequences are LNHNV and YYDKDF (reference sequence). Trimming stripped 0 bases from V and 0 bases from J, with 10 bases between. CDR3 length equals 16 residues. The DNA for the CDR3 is TGTGCCACCAGCAGAGATATTACAGGGAGCACAGATACGCAGTATTTT. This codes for CATSRDITGSTDTQYF.

CDR3 coding DNA: TGCGCCAGCAGCCTACAGGGTTTGGGATACGAGCAGTACTTC. This translates into CASSLQGLGYEQYF. The chain carries TRBV4-1 and TRBJ2-7; possible D gene TRBD1, 6 bases. The CDR3 contains 14 residues. Trimming took off 4 bases at V and 4 bases at J, with 14 bases between the two ends. In germline, CDR1 is MGHRA, CDR2 YSYEKL.